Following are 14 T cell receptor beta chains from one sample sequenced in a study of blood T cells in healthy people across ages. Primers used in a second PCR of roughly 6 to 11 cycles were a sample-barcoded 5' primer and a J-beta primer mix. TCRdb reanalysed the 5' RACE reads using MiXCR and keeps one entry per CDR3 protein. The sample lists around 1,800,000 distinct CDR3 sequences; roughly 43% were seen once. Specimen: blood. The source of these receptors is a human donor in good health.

The chain's CDR3 is CASSSPGTYVQYF. The CDR3, as DNA: TGTGCCAGCAGCTCTCCCGGGACCTACGTGCAGTACTTC. The chain has TRBV25-1 and TRBJ2-4; perhaps D is TRBD1 or TRBD2 (5 bases each). V was pared by 6 bases and J by 13 bases, with 19 bases between. CDR1 is MGHDK, CDR2 SYGVNS, per germline. The CDR3 has 13 amino acids.

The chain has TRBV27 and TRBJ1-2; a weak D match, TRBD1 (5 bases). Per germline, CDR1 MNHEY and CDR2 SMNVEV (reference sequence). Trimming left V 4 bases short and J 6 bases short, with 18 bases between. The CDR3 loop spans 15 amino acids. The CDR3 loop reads CASSSLPAGTDGYTF. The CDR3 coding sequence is TGTGCCAGCAGTTCACTTCCGGCCGGGACGGATGGCTACACCTTC.

CDR3 DNA: TGTGCCATCAGGACGGGGCAGGGACCTAACGAGCAGTACTTC. Translating it yields CAIRTGQGPNEQYF. The V gene is TRBV10-3, the J gene TRBJ2-7; the D call may be TRBD1 or TRBD2 (5 bases each). The CDR3 runs to 14 residues. V was pared by 6 bases and J by 5 bases, with 17 bases between. Germline loops: CDR1 ENHRY, CDR2 SYGVKD.

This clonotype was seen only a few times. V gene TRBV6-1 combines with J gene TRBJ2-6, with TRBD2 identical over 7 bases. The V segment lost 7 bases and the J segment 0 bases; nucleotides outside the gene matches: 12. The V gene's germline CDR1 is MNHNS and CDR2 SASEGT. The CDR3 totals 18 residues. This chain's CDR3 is CASIGGRGQSSGANVLTF. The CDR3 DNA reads TGTGCCAGCATCGGGGGGAGGGGTCAAAGCTCTGGGGCCAACGTCCTGACTTTC.

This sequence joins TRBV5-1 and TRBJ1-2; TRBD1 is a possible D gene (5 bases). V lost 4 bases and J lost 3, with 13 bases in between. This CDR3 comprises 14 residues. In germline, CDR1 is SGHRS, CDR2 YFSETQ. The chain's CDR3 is CASSPQESYYGYTF. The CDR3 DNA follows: TGCGCCAGCAGCCCACAGGAATCCTACTATGGCTACACCTTC.

The CDR3 nucleotides are TGCAGTGCTAGAGGGACCTGGGACACAGAGATATCTAATTCACCCCTCCACTTT. Translating it yields CSARGTWDTEISNSPLHF. This chain joins TRBV20-1 and TRBJ1-6; maybe TRBD1 (6 bases). Germline-derived CDR1 and CDR2 are DFQATT and SNEGSKA (reference sequence). The CDR3 has 18 amino acids. The V end lost 1 base, the J end lost 6 bases, and 22 bases lay between the germline ends.

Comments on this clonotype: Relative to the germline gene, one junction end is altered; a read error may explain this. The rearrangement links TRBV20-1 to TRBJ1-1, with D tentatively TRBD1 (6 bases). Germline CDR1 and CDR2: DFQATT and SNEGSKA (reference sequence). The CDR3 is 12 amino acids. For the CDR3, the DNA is TGCAGGGCTAGGGAGGGGGAGACTGAAGCTTTCTTT. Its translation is CRAREGETEAFF.

CDR3: CATGRGMNTEAFF. In DNA, the CDR3 is TGTGCCACCGGACGGGGGATGAACACTGAAGCTTTCTTT. The V and J genes are TRBV10-3 and TRBJ1-1; D possibly corresponds to TRBD1 (5 bases). V was shortened by 10 bases and J by 0 bases, with 12 bases between the two germline ends. The CDR3 is 13 amino acids. Germline lookup yields CDR1 ENHRY and CDR2 SYGVKD.

CDR3: CASRSGGAFNADTQYF. The CDR3 region has the DNA TGTGCCAGCAGGAGCGGGGGGGCGTTTAATGCCGATACGCAGTATTTT. The rearrangement links TRBV28 to TRBJ2-3; 10 bases are shared with TRBD2. The CDR3 runs 16 residues. Germline V gene sequence: CDR1 MDHEN, CDR2 SYDVKM. Losses at the gene ends were 6 bases for V and 6 bases for J; bases not matched to a gene: 12.

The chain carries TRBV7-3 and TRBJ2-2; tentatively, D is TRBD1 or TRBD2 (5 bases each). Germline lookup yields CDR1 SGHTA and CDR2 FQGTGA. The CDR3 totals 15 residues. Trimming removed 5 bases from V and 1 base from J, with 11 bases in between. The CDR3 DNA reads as TGTGCCAGCAGCCCCAGGGAGCGGAACACCGGGGAGCTGTTTTTT. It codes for CASSPRERNTGELFF. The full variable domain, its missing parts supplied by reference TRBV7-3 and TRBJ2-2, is GAGVSQTPSNKVTEKGKYVELRCDPISGHTALYWYRQSLGQGPEFLIYFQGTGAADDSGLPNDRFFAVRPEGSVSTLKIQRTERGDSAVYLCASSPRERNTGELFFGEGSRLTVL.

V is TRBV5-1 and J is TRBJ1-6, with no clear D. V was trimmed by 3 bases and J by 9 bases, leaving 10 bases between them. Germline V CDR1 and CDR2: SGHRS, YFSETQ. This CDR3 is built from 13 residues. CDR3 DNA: TGCGCCAGCAGCTCCGAGGGTCCTTCACCCCTCCACTTT. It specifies CASSSEGPSPLHF.

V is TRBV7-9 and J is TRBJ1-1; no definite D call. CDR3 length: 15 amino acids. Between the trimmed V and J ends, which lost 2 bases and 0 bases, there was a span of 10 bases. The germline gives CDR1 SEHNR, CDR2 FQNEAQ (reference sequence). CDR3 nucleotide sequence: TGTGCCAGCAGCTTAAAAAGGACCGTGAACACTGAAGCTTTCTTT. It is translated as CASSLKRTVNTEAFF.

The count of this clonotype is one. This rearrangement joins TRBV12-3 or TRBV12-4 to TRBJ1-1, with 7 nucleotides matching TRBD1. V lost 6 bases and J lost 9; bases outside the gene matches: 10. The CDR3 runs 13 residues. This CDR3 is CASSLGWTGQAFF. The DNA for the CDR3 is TGTGCCAGCAGCCTAGGATGGACAGGCCAAGCTTTCTTT.

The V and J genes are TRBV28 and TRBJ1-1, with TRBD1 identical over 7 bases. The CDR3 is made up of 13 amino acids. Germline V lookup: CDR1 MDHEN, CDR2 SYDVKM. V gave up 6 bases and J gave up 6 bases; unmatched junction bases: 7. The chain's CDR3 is CASSLQGIPEAFF. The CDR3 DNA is TGTGCCAGCAGCCTACAGGGGATACCTGAAGCTTTCTTT.